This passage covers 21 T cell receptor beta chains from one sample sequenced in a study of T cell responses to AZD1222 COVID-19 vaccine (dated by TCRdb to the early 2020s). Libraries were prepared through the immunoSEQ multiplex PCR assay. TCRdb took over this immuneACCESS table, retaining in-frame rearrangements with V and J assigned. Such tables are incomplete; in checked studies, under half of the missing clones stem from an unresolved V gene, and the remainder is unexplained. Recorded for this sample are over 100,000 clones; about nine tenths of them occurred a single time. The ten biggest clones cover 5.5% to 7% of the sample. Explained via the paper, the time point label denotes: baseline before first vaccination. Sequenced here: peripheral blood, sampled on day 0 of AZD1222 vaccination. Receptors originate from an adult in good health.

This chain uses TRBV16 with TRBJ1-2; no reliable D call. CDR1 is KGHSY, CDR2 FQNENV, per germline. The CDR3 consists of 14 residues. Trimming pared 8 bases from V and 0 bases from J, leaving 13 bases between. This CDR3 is CASGVTGSNYGYTF. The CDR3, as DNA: TGTGCCAGCGGAGTGACGGGTTCTAACTATGGCTACACCTTC.

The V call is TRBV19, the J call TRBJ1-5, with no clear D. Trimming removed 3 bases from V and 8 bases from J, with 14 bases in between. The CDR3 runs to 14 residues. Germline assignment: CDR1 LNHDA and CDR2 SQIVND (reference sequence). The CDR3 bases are TGTGCCAGTAGTATCGGAGCCCAAGATAAGCCCCAGCATTTT. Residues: CASSIGAQDKPQHF.

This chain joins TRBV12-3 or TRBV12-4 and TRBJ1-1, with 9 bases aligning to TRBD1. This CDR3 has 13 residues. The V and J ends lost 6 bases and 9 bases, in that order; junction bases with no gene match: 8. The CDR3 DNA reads TGTGCCAGCAGCCCCACAGGGGGCGGAAAAGCTTTCTTT. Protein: CASSPTGGGKAFF.

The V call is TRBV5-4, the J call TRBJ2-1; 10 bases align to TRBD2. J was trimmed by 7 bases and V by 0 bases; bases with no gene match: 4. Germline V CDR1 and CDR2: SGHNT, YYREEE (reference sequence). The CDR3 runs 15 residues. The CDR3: CASSLVAGGGNEQFF. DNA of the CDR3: TGTGCCAGCAGCTTGGTAGCGGGGGGCGGGAATGAGCAGTTCTTC.

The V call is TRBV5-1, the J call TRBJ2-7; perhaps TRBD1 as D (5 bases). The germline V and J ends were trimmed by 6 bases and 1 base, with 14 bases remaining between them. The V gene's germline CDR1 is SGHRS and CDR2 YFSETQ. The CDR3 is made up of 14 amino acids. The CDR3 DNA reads TGCGCCAGCACCCAAGGGCAGGGATCCTACGAGCAGTACTTC. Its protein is CASTQGQGSYEQYF.

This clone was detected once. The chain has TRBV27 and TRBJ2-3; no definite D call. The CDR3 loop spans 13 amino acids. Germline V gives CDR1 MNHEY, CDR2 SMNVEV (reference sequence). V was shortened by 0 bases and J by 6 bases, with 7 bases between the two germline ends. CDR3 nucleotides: TGTGCCAGCAGTTTATCGATAAGGGATACGCAGTATTTT. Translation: CASSLSIRDTQYF.

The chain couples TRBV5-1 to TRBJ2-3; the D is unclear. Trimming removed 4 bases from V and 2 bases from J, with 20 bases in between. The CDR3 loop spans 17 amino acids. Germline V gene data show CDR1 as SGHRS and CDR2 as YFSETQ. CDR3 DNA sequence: TGCGCCAGCAGCACCGTCCTCGAACAGACAAACACAGATACGCAGTATTTT. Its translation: CASSTVLEQTNTDTQYF. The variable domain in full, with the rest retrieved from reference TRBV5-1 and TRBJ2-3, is KAGVTQTPRYLIKTRGQQVTLSCSPISGHRSVSWYQQTPGQGLQFLFEYFSETQRNKGNFPGRFSGRQFSNSRSEMNVSTLELGDSALYLCASSTVLEQTNTDTQYFGPGTRLTVL.

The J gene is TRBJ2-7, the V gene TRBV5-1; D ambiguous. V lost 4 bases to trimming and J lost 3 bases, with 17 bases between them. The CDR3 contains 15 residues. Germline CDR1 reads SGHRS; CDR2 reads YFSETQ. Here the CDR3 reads CASSPEIDRYYEQYF. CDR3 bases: TGCGCCAGCAGCCCTGAAATCGACCGGTACTACGAGCAGTACTTC.

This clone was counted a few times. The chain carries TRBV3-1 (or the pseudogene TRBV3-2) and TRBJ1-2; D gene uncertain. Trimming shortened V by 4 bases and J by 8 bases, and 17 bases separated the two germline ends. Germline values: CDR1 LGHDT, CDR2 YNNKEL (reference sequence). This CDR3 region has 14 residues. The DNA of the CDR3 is TGTGCCAGCAGCCCGAGCCCCCAGATATGGGGCTACACCTTC. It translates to CASSPSPQIWGYTF.

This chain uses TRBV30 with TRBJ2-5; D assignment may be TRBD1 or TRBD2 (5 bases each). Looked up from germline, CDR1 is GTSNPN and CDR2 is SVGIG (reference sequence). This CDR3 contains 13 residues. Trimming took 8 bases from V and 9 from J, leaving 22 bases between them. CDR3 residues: CAGKAQGDGPQYF. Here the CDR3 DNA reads TGTGCCGGGAAGGCTCAGGGAGACGGACCCCAGTACTTC. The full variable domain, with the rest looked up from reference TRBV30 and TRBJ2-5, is SQTIHQWPATLVQPVGSPLSLECTVEGTSNPNLYWYRQAAGRGLQLLFYSVGIGQISSEVPQNLSASRPQDRQFILSSKKLLLSDSGFYLCAGKAQGDGPQYFGPGTRLLVL.

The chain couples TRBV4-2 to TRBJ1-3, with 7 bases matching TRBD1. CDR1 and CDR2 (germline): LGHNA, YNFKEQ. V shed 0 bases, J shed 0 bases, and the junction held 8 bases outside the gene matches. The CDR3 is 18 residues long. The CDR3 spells CASSQDPQGVISGNTIYF. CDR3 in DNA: TGTGCCAGCAGCCAAGACCCGCAGGGGGTAATCTCTGGAAACACCATATATTTT.

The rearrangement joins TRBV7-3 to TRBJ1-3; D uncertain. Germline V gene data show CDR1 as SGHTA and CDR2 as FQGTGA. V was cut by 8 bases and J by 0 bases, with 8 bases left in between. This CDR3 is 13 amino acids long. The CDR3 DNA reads TGTGCCAGCGGGAACAACTCTGGAAACACCATATATTTT. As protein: CASGNNSGNTIYF.

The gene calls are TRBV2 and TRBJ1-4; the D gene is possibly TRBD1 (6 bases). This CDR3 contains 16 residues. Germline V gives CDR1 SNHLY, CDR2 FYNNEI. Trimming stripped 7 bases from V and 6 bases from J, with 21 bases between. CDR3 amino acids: CASTTGGQGVHEKLFF. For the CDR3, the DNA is TGTGCCAGCACCACCGGGGGGCAAGGGGTGCATGAAAAACTGTTTTTT.

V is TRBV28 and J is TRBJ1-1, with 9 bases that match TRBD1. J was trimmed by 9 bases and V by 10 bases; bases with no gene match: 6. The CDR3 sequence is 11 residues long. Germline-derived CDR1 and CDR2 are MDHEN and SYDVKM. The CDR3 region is CATSGTGKAFF. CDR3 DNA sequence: TGTGCCACCTCCGGGACAGGGAAAGCTTTCTTT.

The CDR3 DNA sequence: TGTGCCAGCACTCCGGGACAGCCCACAATTTATGGCTACACCTTC. This encodes CASTPGQPTIYGYTF. This rearrangement joins TRBV6-5 to TRBJ1-2, with TRBD1 matching over 7 bases. The V segment lost 7 bases and the J segment 5 bases; nucleotides outside the gene matches: 13. CDR3 length: 15 amino acids. Germline V gene data show CDR1 as MNHEY and CDR2 as SVGAGI.

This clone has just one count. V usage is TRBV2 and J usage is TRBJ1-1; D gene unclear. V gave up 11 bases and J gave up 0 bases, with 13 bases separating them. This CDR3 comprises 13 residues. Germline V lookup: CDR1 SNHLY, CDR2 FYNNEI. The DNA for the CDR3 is TGTGCCGGGGAAGTTTCAGTGAACACTGAAGCTTTCTTT. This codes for CAGEVSVNTEAFF.

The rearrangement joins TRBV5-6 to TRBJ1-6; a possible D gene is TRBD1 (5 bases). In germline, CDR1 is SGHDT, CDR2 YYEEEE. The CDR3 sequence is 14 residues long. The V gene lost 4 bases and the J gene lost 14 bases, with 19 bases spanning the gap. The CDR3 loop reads CASSVDTLVNSLHF. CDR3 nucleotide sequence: TGTGCCAGCAGCGTGGACACCCTGGTGAATTCCCTCCACTTT.

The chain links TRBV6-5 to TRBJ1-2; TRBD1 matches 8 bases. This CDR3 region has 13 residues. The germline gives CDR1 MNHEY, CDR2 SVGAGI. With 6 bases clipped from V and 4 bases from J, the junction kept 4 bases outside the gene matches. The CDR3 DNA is TGTGCCAGCAGCGACAGGGGCCTCTATGGCTACACCTTC. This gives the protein CASSDRGLYGYTF.

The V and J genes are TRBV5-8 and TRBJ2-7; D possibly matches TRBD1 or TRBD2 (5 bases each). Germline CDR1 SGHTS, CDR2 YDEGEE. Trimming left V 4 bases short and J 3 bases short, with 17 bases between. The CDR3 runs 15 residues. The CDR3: CASSSQGWGNYEQYF. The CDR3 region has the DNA TGTGCCAGCAGCAGCCAGGGTTGGGGGAACTACGAGCAGTACTTC.

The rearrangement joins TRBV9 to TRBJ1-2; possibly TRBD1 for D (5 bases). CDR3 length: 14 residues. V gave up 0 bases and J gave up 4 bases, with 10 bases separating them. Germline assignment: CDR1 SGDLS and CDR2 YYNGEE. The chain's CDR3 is CASSVAGTTYGYTF. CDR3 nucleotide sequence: TGTGCCAGCAGCGTAGCCGGGACCACCTATGGCTACACCTTC. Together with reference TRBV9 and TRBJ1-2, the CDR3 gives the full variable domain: DSGVTQTPKHLITATGQRVTLRCSPRSGDLSVYWYQQSLDQGLQFLIQYYNGEERAKGNILERFSAQQFPDLHSELNLSSLELGDSALYFCASSVAGTTYGYTFGSGTRLTVV.

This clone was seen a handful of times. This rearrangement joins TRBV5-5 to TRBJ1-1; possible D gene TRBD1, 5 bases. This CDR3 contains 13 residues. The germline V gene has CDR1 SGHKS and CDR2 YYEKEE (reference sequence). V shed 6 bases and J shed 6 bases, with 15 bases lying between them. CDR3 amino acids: CASTPRGAAEAFF. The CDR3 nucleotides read TGTGCCAGCACCCCGAGAGGGGCCGCTGAAGCTTTCTTT.